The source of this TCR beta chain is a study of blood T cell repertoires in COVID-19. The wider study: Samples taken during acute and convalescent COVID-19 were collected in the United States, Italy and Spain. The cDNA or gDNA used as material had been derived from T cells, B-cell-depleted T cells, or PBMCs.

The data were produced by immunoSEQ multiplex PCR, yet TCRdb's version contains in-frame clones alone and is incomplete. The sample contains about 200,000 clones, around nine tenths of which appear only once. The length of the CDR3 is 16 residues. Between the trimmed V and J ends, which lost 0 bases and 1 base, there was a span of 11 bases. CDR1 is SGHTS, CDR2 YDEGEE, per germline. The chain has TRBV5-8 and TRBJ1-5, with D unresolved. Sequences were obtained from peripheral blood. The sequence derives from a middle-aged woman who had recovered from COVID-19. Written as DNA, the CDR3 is TGTGCCAGCAGCTTGGGTCGAACGGGGAGCAATCAGCCCCAGCATTTT. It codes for CASSLGRTGSNQPQHF.